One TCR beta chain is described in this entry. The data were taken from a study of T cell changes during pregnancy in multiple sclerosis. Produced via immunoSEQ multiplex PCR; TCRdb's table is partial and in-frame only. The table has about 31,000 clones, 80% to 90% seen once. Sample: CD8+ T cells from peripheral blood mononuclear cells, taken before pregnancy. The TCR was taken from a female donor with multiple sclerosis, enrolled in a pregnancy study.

CDR3: CASSIGGADTQYF. CDR3 nucleotides: TGTGCCAGTAGTATAGGGGGAGCAGATACGCAGTATTTT. This chain joins TRBV19 and TRBJ2-3, with a weak D call TRBD2 (5 bases). This CDR3 spans 13 amino acids. Trimming cost V 1 base and J 4 bases, with 6 bases left between them. Looked up from germline, CDR1 is LNHDA and CDR2 is SQIVND (reference sequence). The full variable domain, completed using reference TRBV19 and TRBJ2-3, is DGGITQSPKYLFRKEGQNVTLSCEQNLNHDAMYWYRQDPGQGLRLIYYSQIVNDFQKGDIAEGYSVSREKKESFPLTVTSAQKNPTAFYLCASSIGGADTQYFGPGTRLTVL.